Listed here are 18 T cell receptor beta chains from one sample, sequenced in a study of siplizumab effects on memory and regulatory T cells. The assay was immunoSEQ multiplex PCR, and TCRdb's table has in-frame clones only and misses some. The sample contains 70,000 or so clones, about 90% of which appear only once. Input material: CD8+ T cells sorted from blood. All receptors derive from a human donor in good health.

In its sample, this clone was seen once. V usage is TRBV27 and J usage is TRBJ2-2; weak D call: TRBD2 (7 bases). The germline V and J ends were trimmed by 7 bases and 7 bases, with 19 bases remaining between them. Per the germline V gene, CDR1 is MNHEY and CDR2 is SMNVEV (reference sequence). The CDR3 is 15 amino acids. The DNA for the CDR3 is TGTGCCAGCACATATATCGGGGGAGGGGGCGGGGAGCTGTTTTTT. As protein: CASTYIGGGGGELFF.

The CDR3 sequence is CASSSWDDRGGYGYTF. Here the CDR3 DNA reads TGCGCCAGCAGCTCCTGGGACGACCGGGGTGGCTATGGCTACACCTTC. This chain joins TRBV4-1 and TRBJ1-2, with D possibly matching TRBD1 (5 bases). Germline V gene data show CDR1 as MGHRA and CDR2 as YSYEKL. The CDR3 consists of 16 residues. V lost 5 bases, J lost 4 bases, and 20 bases lay in between.

This chain uses TRBV13 with TRBJ2-3; a possible D gene is TRBD2 (6 bases). From germline, CDR1 is PRHDT and CDR2 FYEKMQ (reference sequence). Trimming pared 0 bases from V and 5 bases from J, leaving 15 bases between. CDR3 length: 16 residues. Here the CDR3 DNA reads TGTGCCAGCAGCTTAGGGCCCGGGACTCCCCTAGATACGCAGTATTTT. Residues: CASSLGPGTPLDTQYF. Filled out from reference TRBV13 and TRBJ2-3, the complete variable domain reads AAGVIQSPRHLIKEKRETATLKCYPIPRHDTVYWYQQGPGQDPQFLISFYEKMQSDKGSIPDRFSAQQFSDYHSELNMSSLELGDSALYFCASSLGPGTPLDTQYFGPGTRLTVL.

The gene calls are TRBV5-6 and TRBJ1-2; D is undetermined. Trimming left V 1 base short and J 6 bases short, with 7 bases between. Germline loops: CDR1 SGHDT, CDR2 YYEEEE. The CDR3 covers 12 residues. The CDR3 here is CASSLLMDGYTF. CDR3 bases: TGTGCCAGCAGCTTGCTGATGGATGGCTACACCTTC.

As DNA, the CDR3 is TGTGCCATCAGTGAAATGGGGGGCGCACAGGATACGCAGTATTTT. Residues: CAISEMGGAQDTQYF. The chain links TRBV10-3 to TRBJ2-3, with D perhaps given as TRBD1 or TRBD2 (6 bases each). CDR3 length: 15 residues. Germline V lookup: CDR1 ENHRY, CDR2 SYGVKD. V lost 3 bases and J 6 bases, leaving 16 bases between the germline ends.

The CDR3 region is CASSQPGTSGSANEQYF. The DNA of the CDR3 is TGTGCCAGCAGCCAGCCCGGGACTAGCGGGAGCGCGAATGAGCAGTACTTC. The V call is TRBV4-2, the J call TRBJ2-7, with 14 bases fitting TRBD2. Germline V lookup: CDR1 LGHNA, CDR2 YNFKEQ. This CDR3 has 17 amino acids. The V segment lost 3 bases and the J segment 7 bases; nucleotides outside the gene matches: 11.

CDR3 coding DNA: TGTGCCAGCAGTTTGGGGGGGGTTCCCTACGAGCAGTACTTC. Translating gives CASSLGGVPYEQYF. The chain uses TRBV27 and TRBJ2-7, with 7 bases that match TRBD2. V lost 3 bases, J lost 2 bases, and 4 bases stayed unmatched. CDR1 is MNHEY, CDR2 SMNVEV, per germline (reference sequence). This CDR3 is built from 14 residues.

The chain joins TRBV5-4 to TRBJ2-7; the D is unclear. Germline-derived CDR1 and CDR2 are SGHNT and YYREEE (reference sequence). This CDR3 is built from 12 residues. V dropped 4 bases and J dropped 5 bases, with 10 bases sitting between them. CDR3 nucleotides: TGTGCCAGCAGCGGGGTAAAGGACGAGCAGTACTTC. Residues: CASSGVKDEQYF.

This chain connects TRBV6-6 to TRBJ1-1, with 7 bases aligning to TRBD1. Germline V gene data show CDR1 as MNHNY and CDR2 as SVGAGI (reference sequence). The CDR3 has 14 amino acids. After removal of 7 bases from V and 1 base from J, the junction contained 6 bases not matched to a gene. The CDR3 DNA is TGTGCCAGCACTCGGGACAGACAGAACACTGAAGCTTTCTTT. Its translation is CASTRDRQNTEAFF.

This clone showed up just a few times. This chain uses TRBV5-4 with TRBJ1-1, with no clear D. Looked up from germline, CDR1 is SGHNT and CDR2 is YYREEE (reference sequence). The CDR3 has 14 amino acids. With 2 bases removed from V and 0 bases from J, the gap between germline ends came to 8 bases. The CDR3 loop reads CASSFNDMNTEAFF. Here the CDR3 DNA reads TGTGCCAGCAGCTTTAATGATATGAACACTGAAGCTTTCTTT.

The J gene is TRBJ2-7, the V gene TRBV29-1; 9 nucleotides align to TRBD1. This CDR3 has 13 amino acids. Germline CDR1 and CDR2: SQVTM and ANQGSEA. V dropped 6 bases and J dropped 3; count of bases not matched to a gene: 6. CDR3 region: CSVGQGSYYEQYF. The CDR3 region has the DNA TGCAGCGTCGGACAGGGGTCTTACTACGAGCAGTACTTC.

The rearrangement links TRBV2 to TRBJ2-5, with TRBD1 matching over 10 bases. Germline CDR1 reads SNHLY; CDR2 reads FYNNEI. J gave up 4 bases and V 7 bases, and 6 bases lay outside the gene matches. The CDR3 loop spans 14 amino acids. In nucleotides, the CDR3 is TGTGCCAGCATCAAGACAGGGGGCAGAGAGACCCAGTACTTC. Translation: CASIKTGGRETQYF.

V is TRBV19 and J is TRBJ2-4; possibly TRBD2 for D (6 bases). This CDR3 comprises 16 residues. V was shortened by 6 bases and J by 0 bases, with 15 bases between the two germline ends. The germline gives CDR1 LNHDA, CDR2 SQIVND (reference sequence). For the CDR3, the DNA is TGTGCCAGTAGCGTTGGGGACTTTCTAGCCAAAAACATTCAGTACTTC. Protein: CASSVGDFLAKNIQYF.

The chain is built from TRBV19 and TRBJ2-1; 7 bases align to TRBD2. The CDR3 has 15 amino acids. Germline V gene lookup returns CDR1 LNHDA and CDR2 SQIVND (reference sequence). Trimming at V came to 11 bases and at J to 0 bases, leaving 10 bases not matched to a gene. Here the CDR3 reads CACLPGGSSYNEQFF. The CDR3, as DNA: TGTGCCTGCCTTCCGGGGGGAAGCTCCTACAATGAGCAGTTCTTC.

The rearrangement links TRBV6-6 to TRBJ1-1; TRBD1 aligns across 7 bases. The CDR3 extends over 14 amino acids. V shed 5 bases, J shed 0 bases, and the junction held 3 bases outside the gene matches. CDR1 MNHNY and CDR2 SVGAGI come from the germline V gene (reference sequence). CDR3: CASSPTGVNTEAFF. The CDR3 DNA is TGTGCCAGCAGTCCCACAGGGGTGAACACTGAAGCTTTCTTT.

The chain carries TRBV28 and TRBJ2-7, with 7 bases that match TRBD1. Germline values: CDR1 MDHEN, CDR2 SYDVKM. J lost 4 bases, V lost 6 bases, and 6 bases had no gene match. This CDR3 is 13 amino acids long. The CDR3 here is CASRGTGVYEQYF. The DNA of the CDR3 is TGTGCCAGCAGGGGTACAGGGGTGTACGAGCAGTACTTC. The complete variable domain, with remaining parts taken from reference TRBV28 and TRBJ2-7, reads DVKVTQSSRYLVKRTGEKVFLECVQDMDHENMFWYRQDPGLGLRLIYFSYDVKMKEKGDIPEGYSVSREKKERFSLILESASTNQTSMYLCASRGTGVYEQYFGPGTRLTVT.

The V and J genes are TRBV10-1 and TRBJ2-2; 10 positions agree with TRBD2. The V segment lost 7 bases and the J segment 3 bases; nucleotides outside the gene matches: 11. The CDR3 totals 17 residues. Per germline, CDR1 WNHNN and CDR2 SYGVQD (reference sequence). CDR3 protein: CASTSSGLATDTGELFF. DNA for the CDR3: TGCGCCAGCACCTCTTCGGGACTAGCGACCGACACCGGGGAGCTGTTTTTT.

Here the CDR3 reads CASRHRQGAANTEAFF. Here the CDR3 DNA reads TGCGCCAGCAGGCATCGACAGGGGGCAGCGAACACTGAAGCTTTCTTT. The gene calls are TRBV5-1 and TRBJ1-1; 10 nucleotides agree with TRBD1. CDR3 length: 16 residues. Germline CDR1 SGHRS, CDR2 YFSETQ. V was pared by 5 bases and J by 1 base, with 8 bases of the junction left unmatched.